The T cell receptor beta chain under discussion was sequenced for a study of cytomegalovirus exposure and HLA in healthy donors. V lost 2 bases, J lost 5 bases, and 7 bases stayed unmatched. Per germline, CDR1 WNHNN and CDR2 SYGVQD (reference sequence). This CDR3 contains 17 residues. Whole-study results and caveats: Common viral pathogens (according to a later analysis) appeared linked to several of the most significant clusters.

This clone showed up just once. Its antigen is undetermined. Use of 60 Vbeta and 13 Jbeta primers characterized the PCR. In the study's own analysis: Roughly 76 million unique TCR beta chains, roughly 11 million of them shared, were counted by a later analysis. Only in-frame clones appear in the TCRdb table, and some are missing; sequencing was by immunoSEQ multiplex PCR. The D gene and trimming were derived from the DNA, and the V and J assignments and clone size from that table. Of 150,000 or so clones listed, 81% are singletons. The chain combines TRBV10-1 with TRBJ2-2, with 11 bases aligning to TRBD2. The clonotype comes from a man aged 45-65 years in good health and CMV-seropositive. Sequenced input: PBMCs. As DNA, the CDR3 is TGCGCCAGCAGTGAGGAACTAGCGGGAGAAAAAACCGGGGAGCTGTTTTTT. Protein sequence: CASSEELAGEKTGELFF.